The clone carrying this TCR beta chain was observed a handful of times. The sample comes from a study of response to subunit inactivated influenza vaccine. Each CDR3 protein gets one entry after TCRdb re-called the RT-PCR reads with MiXCR. The table includes hundreds of thousands of distinct CDR3 sequences, around a sixth detected once. CDR1 is SGHAT and CDR2 is FQDESV in the germline V gene (reference sequence). The CDR3 is 16 residues long. Trimming removed 3 bases at V and 3 bases at J, with 14 bases between. Here the sequenced sample was PBMCs from blood, taken 4 to 6 days after vaccination. V gene TRBV11-1 combines with J gene TRBJ2-2; possibly TRBD2 for D (6 bases). This TCR came from a man between 45 and 60 years old who received an inactivated influenza vaccine. In DNA, the CDR3 is TGTGCCAGCAGCTTCGGGGGAACAGGCCACACCGGGGAGCTGTTTTTT. This sequence encodes CASSFGGTGHTGELFF.